The T cell receptor (beta chain) described here comes from a study of T cell responses to AZD1222 COVID-19 vaccine. The wider study: Second-dose schedules of about 4 or about 12 weeks were combined.

Generated by immunoSEQ multiplex PCR, the TCRdb table keeps only in-frame clones and is missing some. The sample has around 140,000 clones; around 89% are singletons. V gave up 6 bases and J gave up 5 bases, with 16 bases separating them. The CDR3 has 14 residues. Germline V gene lookup returns CDR1 MNHEY and CDR2 SVGAGI. Remarks on this clone: Its antigen remains unknown.

Whole-study findings and limits: The donor cohort was predominantly white British with a female majority, and clonal diversity may have been underestimated. Only 5 or 6 individuals given AZD1222 were seropositive at baseline. Only after the peak T cell response were repertoires sampled.

The V call is TRBV6-5, the J call TRBJ1-1; D possibly corresponds to TRBD1 (5 bases). Sequenced material: peripheral blood, taken on day 0 of AZD1222 vaccination. The sequence derives from an adult in good health. CDR3 amino acids: CASRARGFSTEAFF. The DNA of the CDR3 is TGTGCCAGCAGGGCTCGGGGCTTCTCGACTGAAGCTTTCTTT.